These 7 T cell receptor beta chains originate from one sample sequenced in a study of T cell responses to AZD1222 COVID-19 vaccine. Sequenced by immunoSEQ multiplex PCR; TCRdb stores in-frame clones only, minus some. This sample has roughly 130,000 clones, with around 84% found just once. This specimen consisted of peripheral blood, obtained on day 0 of AZD1222 vaccination. The receptors shown here come from an adult in good health.

The chain carries TRBV5-1 and TRBJ1-1; TRBD1 matches 10 bases. The CDR3 covers 16 residues. Losses at the gene ends were 3 bases for V and 0 bases for J; bases not matched to a gene: 5. CDR1 is SGHRS, CDR2 YFSETQ, per germline. CDR3 amino acids: CASSSGQGNLNTEAFF. CDR3 sequence (DNA): TGCGCCAGCAGCTCGGGACAGGGGAATTTGAACACTGAAGCTTTCTTT.

V gene TRBV24-1 combines with J gene TRBJ2-1; 9 positions match TRBD2. The CDR3 covers 15 residues. The V gene's germline CDR1 is KGHDR and CDR2 SFDVKD. With V trimmed by 3 bases and J by 7 bases, 6 bases remained unmatched. This CDR3 is CATSDGGLAVNEQFF. The CDR3, as DNA: TGTGCCACCAGTGATGGGGGACTAGCAGTGAATGAGCAGTTCTTC.

This clone was detected once. The chain uses TRBV25-1 and TRBJ2-5, with D tentatively TRBD2 (5 bases). This CDR3 has 11 residues. The V end was cut by 4 bases, the J end by 5 bases, with 5 bases between. CDR1 and CDR2 (germline): MGHDK, SYGVNS. The CDR3 DNA follows: TGTGCCAGCAGTGGAGGGGAGACCCAGTACTTC. It encodes CASSGGETQYF.

J is TRBJ1-5 and V is TRBV4-1; D is possibly TRBD1 (5 bases). The CDR3 consists of 17 residues. Germline CDR1 is MGHRA and CDR2 is YSYEKL. Trimming stripped 3 bases from V and 0 bases from J, with 15 bases between. CDR3 in DNA: TGCGCCAGCAGCCAGGGTGGGGCCGGACTTAGCAATCAGCCCCAGCATTTT. This codes for CASSQGGAGLSNQPQHF.

The CDR3 loop reads CASKPGGAPGTQYF. The DNA of the CDR3 is TGTGCCTCCAAACCCGGAGGGGCCCCTGGCACCCAGTACTTC. The rearrangement uses TRBV7-2 and TRBJ2-5; a possible D gene is TRBD2 (6 bases). Per the germline V gene, CDR1 is SGHTA and CDR2 is FQGNSA. The length of the CDR3 is 14 residues. V was pared by 11 bases and J by 8 bases, with 24 bases between.

The J gene is TRBJ1-5, the V gene TRBV6-5, with a tentative D call TRBD1 (6 bases). Trimming pared 4 bases from V and 1 base from J, leaving 11 bases between. Per the germline V gene, CDR1 is MNHEY and CDR2 is SVGAGI. The CDR3 loop spans 15 amino acids. CDR3 sequence reads: CASSLTGTSNQPQHF. The CDR3 nucleotides are TGTGCCAGCAGTTTAACCGGGACAAGCAATCAGCCCCAGCATTTT.

The chain has TRBV3-1 (or the pseudogene TRBV3-2) and TRBJ1-1, with 7 bases matching TRBD1. Per germline, CDR1 LGHDT and CDR2 YNNKEL (reference sequence). The V segment lost 7 bases and the J segment 1 base; nucleotides outside the gene matches: 6. CDR3 length: 14 amino acids. The CDR3 DNA reads as TGTGCCAGCACCCAGGGACAGCCGAACACTGAAGCTTTCTTT. Protein product: CASTQGQPNTEAFF.